A single sample gave rise to the 29 T cell receptor beta chains below, sequenced in a study of regulatory T cells in long-lasting Graves disease. Libraries of TCR beta came from iRepertoire HTBI primers plus Arm-PCR of CDR3 regions. TCRdb recomputed calls from the multiplex PCR reads with MiXCR, one row per CDR3 protein. This sample has hundreds of thousands of distinct CDR3 sequences; around 16% occur once, and the top ten carry around 11%. The time point is: newly diagnosed GD, antithyroid drugs for less than 3 months. After RNA was extracted from PBMCs, the TCR library was made from it. In addition, the sample was reused for a study of T cells in Graves' hyperthyroidism and ophthalmopathy.

The sample was peripheral blood mononuclear cells (PBMCs), taken at new diagnosis, from a patient treated with antithyroid drugs. The receptors were gathered from a man aged 18 to 29 with Graves disease.

There are many counts of this clonotype. CDR3 loop: CSARDTQGNQPQHF. CDR3 DNA: TGCAGTGCTAGAGATACGCAGGGCAATCAGCCCCAGCATTTT. J is TRBJ1-5 and V is TRBV20-1; unclear D gene. The germline V gene encodes CDR1 DFQATT and CDR2 SNEGSKA (reference sequence). Trimming removed 0 bases from V and 2 bases from J, with 8 bases in between. The CDR3 spans 14 residues.

The chain employs TRBV30 and TRBJ1-1; D is unresolved. Deletions cut 1 base from V and 4 bases from J, with 19 bases between. CDR1 and CDR2 from the germline V gene are GTSNPN and SVGIG (reference sequence). The CDR3 spans 16 residues. In DNA, the CDR3 is TGTGCCTGGAGTGCTGGCGGGGAAAGGATCGGCACTGAAGCTTTCTTT. It yields the protein CAWSAGGERIGTEAFF.

J is TRBJ2-1 and V is TRBV6-1, with no clear D. The CDR3 runs to 13 residues. V lost 6 bases to trimming and J lost 3 bases, with 9 bases between them. Per germline, CDR1 MNHNS and CDR2 SASEGT. The CDR3: CASSPRVYNEQFF. The CDR3 DNA follows: TGTGCCAGCAGCCCCCGGGTCTACAATGAGCAGTTCTTC.

This clonotype was seen ten or more times. The rearrangement joins TRBV20-1 to TRBJ2-1; TRBD2 matches 8 bases. The V and J ends lost 0 bases and 9 bases, in that order; junction bases with no gene match: 7. Germline-derived CDR1 and CDR2 are DFQATT and SNEGSKA (reference sequence). CDR3 length: 14 amino acids. Here the CDR3 DNA reads TGCAGTGCTAGAGATGCGGGACTAGAGGCTGAGCAGTTCTTC. It translates to CSARDAGLEAEQFF.

Of note for this clonotype: Relative to the germline gene, one junction end is altered; a read error may explain this. The V call is TRBV10-3, the J call TRBJ2-7; 8 nucleotides align to TRBD1. Germline CDR1 ENHRY, CDR2 SYGVKD. The CDR3 is 16 residues long. The CDR3 loop reads CAFSESGDRISYEQYF. CDR3 DNA: TGTGCCTTCAGTGAGTCCGGGGACAGGATCTCCTACGAGCAGTACTTC.

This clonotype was counted between two and nine times. The DNA for the CDR3 is TGCAGTGCTTTCAGTGGAGGTAGCGGACTTTTCACAGATACGCAGTATTTT. Translation gives CSAFSGGSGLFTDTQYF. V and J are TRBV20-1 and TRBJ2-3; a possible D gene is TRBD2 (6 bases). Trimming took 5 bases from V and 2 from J, leaving 23 bases between them. This CDR3 region has 17 residues. Germline CDR1 reads DFQATT; CDR2 reads SNEGSKA (reference sequence).

This clonotype was seen a few times. The V and J genes are TRBV15 and TRBJ2-3, with no clear D. The CDR3 sequence is 16 residues long. Trimming removed 6 bases from V and 0 bases from J, with 16 bases in between. From germline, CDR1 is LNHNV and CDR2 YYDKDF (reference sequence). The CDR3 loop is CATSGVLARSTDTQYF. CDR3 bases: TGTGCCACCAGTGGGGTTCTCGCGCGGAGCACAGATACGCAGTATTTT.

This clonotype was counted only a few times. The chain is built from TRBV7-6 and TRBJ2-3; D is unclear. The germline gives CDR1 SGHVS, CDR2 FNYEAQ. Deletions cut 5 bases from V and 1 base from J, with 16 bases between. This CDR3 comprises 16 residues. The CDR3 loop is CASSVYRRTRTDTQYF. As DNA, the CDR3 is TGTGCCAGCAGCGTATATCGGCGGACCCGCACAGATACGCAGTATTTT. Looking up the rest from reference TRBV7-6 and TRBJ2-3 gives the full variable domain: GAGVSQSPRYKVTKRGQDVALRCDPISGHVSLYWYRQALGQGPEFLTYFNYEAQQDKSGLPNDRFSAERPEGSISTLTIQRTEQRDSAMYRCASSVYRRTRTDTQYFGPGTRLTVL.

At least ten counts were recorded for this clonotype. The chain recombines TRBV20-1 with TRBJ1-1; D is ambiguous. Deletions cut 6 bases from V and 6 bases from J, with 11 bases between. The CDR3 runs to 11 residues. The germline gives CDR1 DFQATT, CDR2 SNEGSKA (reference sequence). The CDR3 here is CSARLDPEAFF. The CDR3 DNA is TGCAGTGCCAGGCTGGACCCTGAAGCTTTCTTT.

This chain uses TRBV19 with TRBJ2-7, with D uncertain. Deletions cut 3 bases from V and 0 bases from J, with 9 bases between. The CDR3 runs to 14 residues. Germline V gene data show CDR1 as LNHDA and CDR2 as SQIVND (reference sequence). CDR3 region: CASSMYSDSYEQYF. CDR3 nucleotides: TGTGCCAGTAGTATGTATTCAGACTCCTACGAGCAGTACTTC.

The chain couples TRBV5-6 to TRBJ1-5; D might be TRBD1 (5 bases). This CDR3 has 13 amino acids. V lost 3 bases and J lost 6, with 10 bases in between. The V gene's germline CDR1 is SGHDT and CDR2 YYEEEE. The CDR3 is CASSSGGTQPQHF. In DNA form, the CDR3 reads TGTGCCAGCAGCTCGGGGGGTACTCAGCCCCAGCATTTT.

This chain links TRBV12-3 or TRBV12-4 with TRBJ2-7; 14 nucleotides match TRBD2. The CDR3 spans 18 residues. Unmatched junction bases numbered 8, after V lost 3 bases and J lost 1 base. CDR3 coding DNA: TGTGCCAGCAGTTTTAAAACCGGGACTAGCGGGAGTTCCTACGAGCAGTACTTC. As protein: CASSFKTGTSGSSYEQYF.

The gene calls are TRBV5-6 and TRBJ1-5; D not certain. CDR1 and CDR2 from the germline V gene are SGHDT and YYEEEE. The CDR3 consists of 14 residues. Trimming pared 0 bases from V and 3 bases from J, leaving 7 bases between. The CDR3 sequence: CASSLEGLNQPQHF. The CDR3 coding sequence is TGTGCCAGCAGCTTGGAGGGTCTCAATCAGCCCCAGCATTTT.

This clonotype has just a few counts. V usage is TRBV14 and J usage is TRBJ2-1; 11 bases are a match to TRBD2. Germline trimming cut 1 base from V and 8 bases from J; bases unmatched to any gene: 7. CDR3 length: 16 residues. Germline CDR1 SGHDN, CDR2 FVKESK. The CDR3: CASSQVPSGRRDEQFF. In DNA, the CDR3 is TGTGCCAGCAGCCAAGTACCTAGCGGGAGGAGGGATGAGCAGTTCTTC. The entire variable domain, with the rest obtained from reference TRBV14 and TRBJ2-1, is as follows: EAGVTQFPSHSVIEKGQTVTLRCDPISGHDNLYWYRRVMGKEIKFLLHFVKESKQDESGMPNNRFLAERTGGTYSTLKVQPAELEDSGVYFCASSQVPSGRRDEQFFGPGTRLTVL.

The chain uses TRBV5-1 and TRBJ2-1, with 9 bases that match TRBD2. Germline CDR1 and CDR2: SGHRS and YFSETQ. The CDR3 extends over 14 amino acids. With V trimmed by 5 bases and J by 12 bases, 12 bases remained unmatched. The CDR3 spells CASSQRVAGEVQFF. The DNA of the CDR3 is TGCGCCAGCAGTCAACGAGTAGCGGGAGAGGTGCAGTTCTTC.

This clonotype was recorded at least ten times. V gene TRBV12-3 or TRBV12-4 combines with J gene TRBJ2-3; a weak D match, TRBD1 (5 bases). The V and J ends lost 6 bases and 6 bases respectively, with 19 bases between them. The CDR3 sequence is 15 residues long. The CDR3 region has the DNA TGTGCCAGCAGCTGGACGACAGTGGTCTTGGATACGCAGTATTTT. This gives the protein CASSWTTVVLDTQYF.

There are a few counts of this clonotype. This chain uses TRBV30 with TRBJ2-2; 7 bases are a match to TRBD1. There are 15 residues in the CDR3. Germline loops: CDR1 GTSNPN, CDR2 SVGIG (reference sequence). The junction had 7 bases not matched to a gene; V was cut back by 2 bases and J by 4 bases. The CDR3 DNA is TGTGCCTGGAGTTTTCACAGGGGCGCCACCGGGGAGCTGTTTTTT. It codes for CAWSFHRGATGELFF.

The table lists this clonotype with a few counts. The chain links TRBV7-3 to TRBJ2-7; TRBD2 is a possible D gene (6 bases). This CDR3 comprises 17 residues. The ends were cut back, 6 bases at V and 0 bases at J, with 21 bases in the middle. Germline CDR1 and CDR2: SGHTA and FQGTGA. Here the CDR3 reads CASSRELAAPSSYEQYF. The CDR3 region has the DNA TGTGCCAGCAGTCGGGAATTAGCGGCACCGAGCTCCTACGAGCAGTACTTC.

This clonotype showed up just a few times. The chain employs TRBV7-6 and TRBJ1-4, with 8 positions matching TRBD1. Losses at the gene ends were 1 base for V and 7 bases for J; bases not matched to a gene: 5. This CDR3 has 15 amino acids. Germline CDR1 and CDR2: SGHVS and FNYEAQ. For the CDR3, the DNA is TGTGCCAGCAGCTTAGGGACAGGGTCTGGTGAAAAACTGTTTTTT. This sequence encodes CASSLGTGSGEKLFF.

The chain recombines TRBV5-1 with TRBJ2-5, with TRBD1 identical over 11 bases. J lost 5 bases, V lost 4 bases, and 7 bases had no gene match. CDR1 and CDR2 (germline): SGHRS, YFSETQ. This CDR3 spans 15 amino acids. The CDR3 DNA reads TGCGCCAGCAGCGCCCGGACAGGGGGCGGCGAGACCCAGTACTTC. Translation: CASSARTGGGETQYF.

The sample holds a few counts of this clonotype. The CDR3 sequence is CASGPSLAAETQYF. CDR3 DNA: TGTGCCAGCGGCCCCTCGCTAGCGGCAGAGACCCAGTACTTC. This chain joins TRBV7-3 and TRBJ2-5, with 7 bases aligning to TRBD2. V dropped 8 bases and J dropped 4; count of bases not matched to a gene: 10. The CDR3 extends over 14 amino acids. Germline V gene lookup returns CDR1 SGHTA and CDR2 FQGTGA.

The chain joins TRBV12-3 or TRBV12-4 to TRBJ2-7, with 10 bases lining up with TRBD1. The CDR3 runs to 14 residues. V was clipped by 6 bases and J by 6 bases; unmatched bases: 8. Here the CDR3 reads CASSPGTGEREQYF. As DNA, the CDR3 is TGTGCCAGCAGCCCCGGGACAGGGGAACGCGAGCAGTACTTC.

This clonotype was detected many times. This chain connects TRBV14 to TRBJ2-2; TRBD1 aligns across 8 bases. After removal of 2 bases from V and 1 base from J, the junction contained 3 bases not matched to a gene. The CDR3 length is 16 residues. Looked up from germline, CDR1 is SGHDN and CDR2 is FVKESK. CDR3 protein: CASSQIGQGNTGELFF. CDR3 bases: TGTGCCAGCAGCCAAATTGGACAGGGGAACACCGGGGAGCTGTTTTTT.

The chain combines TRBV6-1 with TRBJ2-4, with a possible D match to TRBD2 (6 bases). In germline, CDR1 is MNHNS, CDR2 SASEGT. CDR3 length equals 13 residues. Trimming removed 5 bases from V and 9 bases from J, with 14 bases in between. The CDR3 here is CASSSGELGIQYF. CDR3 DNA sequence: TGTGCCAGCAGTTCGGGGGAGCTAGGCATTCAGTACTTC.

This clonotype showed up many times. The V call is TRBV5-1, the J call TRBJ2-1; D possibly uses TRBD1 or TRBD2 (5 bases each). The germline V and J ends were trimmed by 4 bases and 10 bases, with 15 bases remaining between them. Per germline, CDR1 SGHRS and CDR2 YFSETQ. The CDR3 extends over 13 amino acids. CDR3 amino acids: CASSPWGRTEQFF. The CDR3 nucleotides read TGCGCCAGCAGCCCATGGGGACGAACGGAGCAGTTCTTC.

V gene TRBV7-9 combines with J gene TRBJ2-1; 10 bases fit TRBD2. CDR1 and CDR2 (germline): SEHNR, FQNEAQ (reference sequence). The CDR3 contains 17 residues. V lost 0 bases to trimming and J lost 3 bases; unmatched junction nucleotides: 5. As DNA, the CDR3 is TGTGCCAGCAGCTTAGCGATTTTAGCGGGAGGCTACAATGAGCAGTTCTTC. This codes for CASSLAILAGGYNEQFF.

This clonotype has ten or more counts. The chain couples TRBV30 to TRBJ2-7, with TRBD1 identical over 8 bases. V was clipped by 4 bases and J by 0 bases; unmatched bases: 11. CDR3 size: 16 residues. Germline assignment: CDR1 GTSNPN and CDR2 SVGIG (reference sequence). This chain's CDR3 is CAWTNRTGTGSYEQYF. CDR3 nucleotide sequence: TGTGCCTGGACTAACCGGACAGGGACGGGCTCCTACGAGCAGTACTTC. Using reference TRBV30 and TRBJ2-7 for the parts outside the CDR3, the full variable domain is SQTIHQWPATLVQPVGSPLSLECTVEGTSNPNLYWYRQAAGRGLQLLFYSVGIGQISSEVPQNLSASRPQDRQFILSSKKLLLSDSGFYLCAWTNRTGTGSYEQYFGPGTRLTVT.

The sample holds a few counts of this clonotype. This chain uses TRBV5-8 with TRBJ1-2; no clear D gene. Germline V gives CDR1 SGHTS, CDR2 YDEGEE. The CDR3 runs 13 residues. The ends were cut back, 2 bases at V and 0 bases at J, with 5 bases in the middle. CDR3 coding DNA: TGTGCCAGCAGCTTTACGACTAACTATGGCTACACCTTC. This gives the protein CASSFTTNYGYTF.

The rearrangement links TRBV29-1 to TRBJ1-1; no clear D. Germline lookup yields CDR1 SQVTM and CDR2 ANQGSEA. This CDR3 region has 14 residues. Trimming removed 3 bases from V and 4 bases from J, with 15 bases in between. As DNA, the CDR3 is TGCAGCGTTGACGTAGCCCTGATGAGCACTGAAGCTTTCTTT. Amino acid sequence: CSVDVALMSTEAFF.